A single count supports the clone carrying this T cell receptor (beta chain). This entry comes from a study of blood T cell repertoires in COVID-19. Using immunoSEQ multiplex PCR, the repertoire was profiled, and TCRdb retains in-frame clones only, with some absent. The table shows roughly 250,000 clones, with 79% occurring only once. The CDR3 sequence is 14 residues long. CDR1 and CDR2 from the germline V gene are SGHAT and FQNNGV. Trimming removed 3 bases from V and 8 bases from J; junction bases left unmatched: 6. The sequencing sample was made of peripheral blood. This TCR derives from a woman aged 40 to 55 with active or convalescent COVID-19. This sequence joins TRBV11-2 and TRBJ2-1; TRBD2 matches at 8 bases. CDR3 sequence: CASSFRGGIDEQFF. In DNA, the CDR3 is TGTGCCAGCAGCTTTCGGGGGGGCATCGATGAGCAGTTCTTC.